A single sample gave rise to the 2 T cell receptor beta chains below, sequenced in a study of T cell repertoires in cytomegalovirus infection. TCRdb itself ran the reads through MiXCR, one entry per CDR3 protein. The data hold 110,000 to 150,000 distinct CDR3 sequences, with roughly 6% observed a single time. The sequencing input was PBMCs. The receptors derive from a human donor in good health (CMV status not recorded). Some clones in this sample may be carry-over from other donors' samples.

This clonotype came up a few times. J is TRBJ2-3 and V is TRBV4-1, with D unresolved. The germline V and J ends were trimmed by 1 base and 4 bases, with 12 bases remaining between them. CDR3 size: 15 residues. The germline V gene has CDR1 MGHRA and CDR2 YSYEKL. CDR3: CASSQAWARADTQYF. In nucleotides, the CDR3 is TGCGCCAGCAGCCAAGCGTGGGCCCGAGCAGATACGCAGTATTTT.

This clonotype occurred many times. The rearrangement joins TRBV7-2 to TRBJ2-3; D not resolved. CDR1 is SGHTA and CDR2 is FQGNSA in the germline V gene. Trimming stripped 4 bases from V and 0 bases from J, with 8 bases between. There are 14 residues in the CDR3. The CDR3 sequence: CASSSQTSTDTQYF. The DNA for the CDR3 is TGTGCCAGCAGCTCCCAGACTAGCACAGATACGCAGTATTTT.